A single sample is the source of the 6 T cell receptor beta chains below, sequenced in a study of patients and donors after allogeneic stem cell transplantation. MiXCR, run by TCRdb on the RT-PCR reads, gives a single entry per CDR3 protein. The sample includes some 2,300 distinct CDR3 sequences, approximately 7.9% of them seen just once. The sample taken for sequencing was blood, either unsorted or a sorted T cell fraction (not recorded which). Every receptor here comes from a human donor who was either an allogeneic HSCT recipient or a stem cell or donor lymphocyte infusion donor (not recorded which). It is not recorded whose cells these are; they may come from a transplant donor.

This clonotype was picked up a small number of times. The chain carries TRBV19 and TRBJ2-1, with 8 bases fitting TRBD2. J was trimmed by 4 bases and V by 4 bases; bases with no gene match: 6. From germline, CDR1 is LNHDA and CDR2 SQIVND (reference sequence). The CDR3 is made up of 15 amino acids. The CDR3 region is CASSTGTSSYNEQFF. The CDR3 DNA sequence: TGTGCCAGTAGTACGGGGACTAGTTCGTACAATGAGCAGTTCTTC.

This clonotype was seen a few times. V is TRBV12-3 or TRBV12-4 and J is TRBJ1-2; possible D gene TRBD1, 6 bases. Trimming cost V 6 bases and J 4 bases, with 18 bases left between them. CDR3 size: 15 residues. The CDR3 loop is CASRGRTAASYGYTF. The CDR3 nucleotides are TGTGCCAGCAGGGGGAGGACAGCCGCGAGCTATGGCTACACCTTC.

The chain has TRBV7-2 and TRBJ1-6, with a tentative D call TRBD1 (5 bases). The CDR3 runs to 13 residues. V shed 2 bases and J shed 7 bases, with 6 bases lying between them. Germline V gene sequence: CDR1 SGHTA, CDR2 FQGNSA. Here the CDR3 reads CASSLKGNSPLHF. DNA of the CDR3: TGTGCCAGCAGCTTAAAGGGGAATTCACCCCTCCACTTT.

This clonotype was counted only a few times. This chain links TRBV20-1 with TRBJ1-1, with 9 bases identical to TRBD1. The V segment lost 4 bases and the J segment 5 bases; nucleotides outside the gene matches: 5. Germline CDR1 and CDR2: DFQATT and SNEGSKA (reference sequence). The CDR3 spans 13 residues. Written as DNA, the CDR3 is TGCAGTGCTACCTGGGACAGGGAGACTGAAGCTTTCTTT. This sequence encodes CSATWDRETEAFF.

By sample fraction, this clonotype is medium-sized (0.01 to 0.1%). This chain connects TRBV7-2 to TRBJ1-1, with D perhaps TRBD1 (6 bases). CDR3 length: 14 amino acids. V was cut by 5 bases and J by 1 base, with 11 bases left in between. Germline loops: CDR1 SGHTA, CDR2 FQGNSA. CDR3 bases: TGTGCCAGCAGCATCCAACAGGGGAACACTGAAGCTTTCTTT. Amino acids: CASSIQQGNTEAFF.

This clonotype occurred a few times. This sequence joins TRBV25-1 and TRBJ2-7, with D maybe TRBD1 (5 bases). V shed 5 bases and J shed 5 bases, with 7 bases lying between them. Germline V CDR1 and CDR2: MGHDK, SYGVNS. CDR3 length: 11 amino acids. CDR3 nucleotides: TGTGCCAGCAGTAGGGGCAACGAGCAGTACTTC. It codes for CASSRGNEQYF.